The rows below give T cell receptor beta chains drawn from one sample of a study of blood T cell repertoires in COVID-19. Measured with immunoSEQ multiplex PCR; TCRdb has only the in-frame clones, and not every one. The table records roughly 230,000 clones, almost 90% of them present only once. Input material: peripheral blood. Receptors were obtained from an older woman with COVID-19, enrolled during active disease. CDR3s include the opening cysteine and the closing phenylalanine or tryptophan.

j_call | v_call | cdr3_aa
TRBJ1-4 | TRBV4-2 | CASSHVGRVKEKLFF
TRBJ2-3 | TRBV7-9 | CASSLLAGGQDTQYF
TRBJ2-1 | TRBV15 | CATSRVSSSYNEQFF
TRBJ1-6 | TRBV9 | CASSVGGRGSSPLHF
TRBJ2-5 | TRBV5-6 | CASSEQILQETQYF
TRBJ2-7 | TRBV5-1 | CASRSNRAFIDEQYF
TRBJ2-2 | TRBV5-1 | CASSLTTGGGSGELFF
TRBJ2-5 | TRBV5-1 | CASSPGTAQETQYF
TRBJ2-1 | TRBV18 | CASSPFTGTGGWNEQFF
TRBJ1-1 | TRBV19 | CASYPGTANTEAFF
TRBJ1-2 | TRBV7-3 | CASSPSSAEGRWGYTF
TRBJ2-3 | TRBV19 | CASSIGRLSTDTQYF
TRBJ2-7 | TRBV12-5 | CASGLAGTGATYEQYF
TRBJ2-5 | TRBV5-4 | CASSLDPGWRETQYF
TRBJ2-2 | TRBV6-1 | CASSEASGELFF
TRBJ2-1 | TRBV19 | CASSIVRDHNEQFF
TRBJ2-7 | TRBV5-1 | CASSPGQGAYEQYF
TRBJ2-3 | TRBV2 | CASSGGTSGDTQYF
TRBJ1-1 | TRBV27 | CASSTGQGHTEAFF
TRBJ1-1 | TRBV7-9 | CASSQPGTEAFF
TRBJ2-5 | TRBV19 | CASSISRGVETQYF
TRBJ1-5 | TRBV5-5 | CASSLVGGAQHF
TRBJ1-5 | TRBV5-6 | CASSTGGDQPQHF
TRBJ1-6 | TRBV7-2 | CASSVAGGARYSPLHF
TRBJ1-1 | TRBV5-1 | CASSLSTGIYTEAFF
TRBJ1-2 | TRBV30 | CAWGYRVLGGYTF